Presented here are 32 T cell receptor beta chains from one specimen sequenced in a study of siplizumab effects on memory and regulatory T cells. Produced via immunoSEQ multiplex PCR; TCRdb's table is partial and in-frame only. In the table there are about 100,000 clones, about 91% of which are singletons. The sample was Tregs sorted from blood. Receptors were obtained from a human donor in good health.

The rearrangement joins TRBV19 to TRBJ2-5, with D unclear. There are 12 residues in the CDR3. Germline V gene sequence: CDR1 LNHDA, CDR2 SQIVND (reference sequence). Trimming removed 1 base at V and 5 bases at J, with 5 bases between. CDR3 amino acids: CASSIGAETQYF. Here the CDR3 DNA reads TGTGCCAGTAGTATAGGGGCTGAGACCCAGTACTTC.

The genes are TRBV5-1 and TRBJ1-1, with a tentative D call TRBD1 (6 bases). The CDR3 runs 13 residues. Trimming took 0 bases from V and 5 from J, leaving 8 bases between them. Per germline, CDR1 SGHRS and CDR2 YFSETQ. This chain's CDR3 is CASSLVRGTEAFF. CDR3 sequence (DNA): TGCGCCAGCAGCTTGGTCAGGGGTACTGAAGCTTTCTTT.

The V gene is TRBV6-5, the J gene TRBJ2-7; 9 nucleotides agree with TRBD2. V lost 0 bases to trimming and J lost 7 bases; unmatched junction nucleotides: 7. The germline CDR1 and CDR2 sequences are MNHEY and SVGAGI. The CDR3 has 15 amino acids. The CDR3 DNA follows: TGTGCCAGCAGTTACTCGGCGGGAGGGCCTCAAGAGCAGTACTTC. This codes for CASSYSAGGPQEQYF.

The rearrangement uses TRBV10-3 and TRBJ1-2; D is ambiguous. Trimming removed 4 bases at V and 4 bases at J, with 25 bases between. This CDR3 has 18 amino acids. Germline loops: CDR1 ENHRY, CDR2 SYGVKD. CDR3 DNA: TGTGCCATCAGTGTGTCGTGGGCGCGAAGCGAGCTTACCTATGGCTACACCTTC. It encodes CAISVSWARSELTYGYTF.

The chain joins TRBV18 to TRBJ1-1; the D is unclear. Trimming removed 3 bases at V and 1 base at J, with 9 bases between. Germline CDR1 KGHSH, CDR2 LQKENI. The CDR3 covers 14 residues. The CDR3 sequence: CASSPFVGNTEAFF. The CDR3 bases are TGTGCCAGCTCACCGTTTGTGGGGAACACTGAAGCTTTCTTT. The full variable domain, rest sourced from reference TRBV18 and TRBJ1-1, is NAGVMQNPRHLVRRRGQEARLRCSPMKGHSHVYWYRQLPEEGLKFMVYLQKENIIDESGMPKERFSAEFPKEGPSILRIQQVVRGDSAAYFCASSPFVGNTEAFFGQGTRLTVV.

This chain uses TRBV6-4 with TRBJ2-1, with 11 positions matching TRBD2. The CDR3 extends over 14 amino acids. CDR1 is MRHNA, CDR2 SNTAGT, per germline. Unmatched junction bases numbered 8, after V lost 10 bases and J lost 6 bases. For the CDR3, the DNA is TGTGCCACCAAAATTAGCGGGAGGGCCAATGAGCAGTTCTTC. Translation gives CATKISGRANEQFF.

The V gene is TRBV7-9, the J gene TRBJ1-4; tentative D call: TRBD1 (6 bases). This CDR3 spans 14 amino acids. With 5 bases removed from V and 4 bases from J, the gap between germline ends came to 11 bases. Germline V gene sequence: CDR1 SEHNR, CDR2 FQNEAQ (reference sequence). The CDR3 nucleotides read TGTGCCAGCAGCAAACAGGGTATTAATGAAAAACTGTTTTTT. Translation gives CASSKQGINEKLFF. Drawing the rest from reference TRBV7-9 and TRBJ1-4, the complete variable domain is DTGVSQNPRHKITKRGQNVTFRCDPISEHNRLYWYRQTLGQGPEFLTYFQNEAQLEKSRLLSDRFSAERPKGSFSTLEIQRTEQGDSAMYLCASSKQGINEKLFFGSGTQLSVL.

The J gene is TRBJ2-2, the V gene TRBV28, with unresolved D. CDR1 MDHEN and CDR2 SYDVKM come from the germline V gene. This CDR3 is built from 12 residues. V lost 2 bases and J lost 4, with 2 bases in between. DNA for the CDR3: TGTGCCAGCAGTTTACTCACCGGGGAGCTGTTTTTT. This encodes CASSLLTGELFF.

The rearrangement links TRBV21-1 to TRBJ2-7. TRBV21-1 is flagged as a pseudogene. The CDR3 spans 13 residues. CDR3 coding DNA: TGTGCCAGCTTAGTTGGATTAGACTACGAGCAGTACTTC. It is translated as CASLVGLDYEQYF.

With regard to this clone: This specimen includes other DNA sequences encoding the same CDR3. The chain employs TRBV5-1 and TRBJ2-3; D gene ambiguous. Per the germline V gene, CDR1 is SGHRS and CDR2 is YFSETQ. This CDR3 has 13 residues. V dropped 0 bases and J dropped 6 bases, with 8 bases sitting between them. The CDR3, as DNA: TGCGCCAGCAGCTTGGAGCCCCCGGATACGCAGTATTTT. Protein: CASSLEPPDTQYF.

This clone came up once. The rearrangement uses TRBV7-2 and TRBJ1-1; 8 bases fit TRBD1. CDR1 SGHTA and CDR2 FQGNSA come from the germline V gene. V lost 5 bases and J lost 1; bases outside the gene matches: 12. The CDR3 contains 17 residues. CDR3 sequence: CASSPGGRGRRNTEAFF. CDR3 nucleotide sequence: TGTGCCAGCAGCCCGGGGGGCAGGGGGCGCCGGAACACTGAAGCTTTCTTT.

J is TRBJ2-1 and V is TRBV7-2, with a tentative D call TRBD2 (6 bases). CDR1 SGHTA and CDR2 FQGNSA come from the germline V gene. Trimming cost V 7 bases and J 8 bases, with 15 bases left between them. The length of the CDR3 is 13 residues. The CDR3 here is CASTFSGGDEQFF. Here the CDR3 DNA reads TGTGCCAGCACCTTCTCTGGCGGGGATGAGCAGTTCTTC.

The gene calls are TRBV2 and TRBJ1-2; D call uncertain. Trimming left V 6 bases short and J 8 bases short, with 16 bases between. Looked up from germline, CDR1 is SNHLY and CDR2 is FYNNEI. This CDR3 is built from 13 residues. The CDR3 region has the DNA TGTGCCAGCAGGGGCGCCAAAAACGGCGGCTACACCTTC. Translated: CASRGAKNGGYTF.

The CDR3 spells CASSVGAGLAYEQYF. DNA for the CDR3: TGTGCCAGCAGCGTGGGGGCAGGGCTTGCTTACGAGCAGTACTTC. V usage is TRBV9 and J usage is TRBJ2-7, with D perhaps TRBD1 (6 bases). The CDR3 length is 15 residues. V lost 2 bases to trimming and J lost 4 bases, with 16 bases between them. The germline gives CDR1 SGDLS, CDR2 YYNGEE.

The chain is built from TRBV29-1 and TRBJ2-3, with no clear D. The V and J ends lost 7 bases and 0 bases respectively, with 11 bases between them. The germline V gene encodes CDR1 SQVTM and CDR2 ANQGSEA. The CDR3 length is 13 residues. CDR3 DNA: TGCAGCGGTGGGGTAACCAGCACAGATACGCAGTATTTT. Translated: CSGGVTSTDTQYF.

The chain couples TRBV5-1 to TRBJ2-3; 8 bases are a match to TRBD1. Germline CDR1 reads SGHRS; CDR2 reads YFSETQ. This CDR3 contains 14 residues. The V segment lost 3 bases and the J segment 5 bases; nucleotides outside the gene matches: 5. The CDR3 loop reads CASSYGQGGDTQYF. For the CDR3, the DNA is TGCGCCAGCAGCTACGGACAGGGTGGAGATACGCAGTATTTT. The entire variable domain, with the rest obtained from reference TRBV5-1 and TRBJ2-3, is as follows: KAGVTQTPRYLIKTRGQQVTLSCSPISGHRSVSWYQQTPGQGLQFLFEYFSETQRNKGNFPGRFSGRQFSNSRSEMNVSTLELGDSALYLCASSYGQGGDTQYFGPGTRLTVL.

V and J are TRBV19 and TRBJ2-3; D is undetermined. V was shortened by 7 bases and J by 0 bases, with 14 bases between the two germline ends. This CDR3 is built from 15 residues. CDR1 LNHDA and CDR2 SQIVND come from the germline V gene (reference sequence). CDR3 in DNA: TGTGCCAGTACCCCCACGGAGTATAGCACAGATACGCAGTATTTT. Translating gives CASTPTEYSTDTQYF.

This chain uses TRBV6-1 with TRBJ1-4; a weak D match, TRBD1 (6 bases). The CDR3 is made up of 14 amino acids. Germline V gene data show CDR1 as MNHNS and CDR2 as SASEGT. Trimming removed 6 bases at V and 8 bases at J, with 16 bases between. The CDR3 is CASRPTGKGEKLFF. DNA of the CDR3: TGTGCCAGCAGACCGACAGGAAAAGGAGAAAAACTGTTTTTT.

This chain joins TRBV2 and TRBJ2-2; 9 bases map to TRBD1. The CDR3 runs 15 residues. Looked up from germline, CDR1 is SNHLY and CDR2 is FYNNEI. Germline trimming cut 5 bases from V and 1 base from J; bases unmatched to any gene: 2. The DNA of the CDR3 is TGTGCCAGCAGTCGGGACAGGGTGAACACCGGGGAGCTGTTTTTT. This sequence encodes CASSRDRVNTGELFF.

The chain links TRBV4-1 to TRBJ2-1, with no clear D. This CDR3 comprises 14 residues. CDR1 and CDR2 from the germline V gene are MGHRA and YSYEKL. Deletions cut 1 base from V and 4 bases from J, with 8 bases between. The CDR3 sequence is CASSQGQLYNEQFF. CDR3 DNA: TGCGCCAGCAGCCAAGGCCAGCTATACAATGAGCAGTTCTTC.

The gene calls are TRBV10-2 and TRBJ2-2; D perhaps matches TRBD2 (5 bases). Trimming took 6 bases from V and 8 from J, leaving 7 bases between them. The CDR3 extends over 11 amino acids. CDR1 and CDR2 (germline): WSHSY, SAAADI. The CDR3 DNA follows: TGCGCCAGCAGCGGGGTGGGGGAGCTGTTTTTT. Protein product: CASSGVGELFF.

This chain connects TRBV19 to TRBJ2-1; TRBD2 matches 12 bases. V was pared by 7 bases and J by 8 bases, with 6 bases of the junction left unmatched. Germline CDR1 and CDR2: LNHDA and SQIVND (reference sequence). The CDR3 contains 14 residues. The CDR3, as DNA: TGTGCCAGTATGAGACTAGCGGGAGTGGATGAGCAGTTCTTC. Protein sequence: CASMRLAGVDEQFF.

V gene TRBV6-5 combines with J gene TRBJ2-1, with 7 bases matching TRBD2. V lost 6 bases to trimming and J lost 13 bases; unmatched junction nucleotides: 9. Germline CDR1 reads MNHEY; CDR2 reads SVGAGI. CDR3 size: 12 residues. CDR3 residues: CASREGLWDQFF. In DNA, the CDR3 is TGTGCCAGCAGGGAGGGACTATGGGATCAGTTCTTC.

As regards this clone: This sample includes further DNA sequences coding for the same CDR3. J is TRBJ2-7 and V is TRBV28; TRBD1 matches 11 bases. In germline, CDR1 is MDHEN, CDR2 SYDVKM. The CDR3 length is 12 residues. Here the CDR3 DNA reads TGTGCCAGCAGCCCTATTCTGGGACAGGGGGAGGTC. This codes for CASSPILGQGEV.

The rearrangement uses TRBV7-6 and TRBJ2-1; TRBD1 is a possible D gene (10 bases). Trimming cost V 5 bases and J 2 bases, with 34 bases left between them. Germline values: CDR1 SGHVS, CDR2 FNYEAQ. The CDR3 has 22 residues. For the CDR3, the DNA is TGTGCCAGCAGCCCTAGCGGGGCGACAGGGGGCTGGTTGGGGAGAACCTACAATGAGCAGTTCTTC. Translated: CASSPSGATGGWLGRTYNEQFF. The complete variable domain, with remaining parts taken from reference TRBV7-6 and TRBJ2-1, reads GAGVSQSPRYKVTKRGQDVALRCDPISGHVSLYWYRQALGQGPEFLTYFNYEAQQDKSGLPNDRFSAERPEGSISTLTIQRTEQRDSAMYRCASSPSGATGGWLGRTYNEQFFGPGTRLTVL.

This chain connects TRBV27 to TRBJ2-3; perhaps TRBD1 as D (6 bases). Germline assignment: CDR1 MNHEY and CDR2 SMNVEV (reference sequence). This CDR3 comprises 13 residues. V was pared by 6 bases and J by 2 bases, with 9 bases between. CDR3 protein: CASRRQDTDTQYF. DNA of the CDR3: TGTGCCAGCAGAAGACAGGACACAGATACGCAGTATTTT.

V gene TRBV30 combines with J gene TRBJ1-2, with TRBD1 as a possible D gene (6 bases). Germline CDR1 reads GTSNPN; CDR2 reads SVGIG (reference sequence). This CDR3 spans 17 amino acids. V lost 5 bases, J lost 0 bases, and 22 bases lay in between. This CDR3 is CAWPVGGRGSSNYGYTF. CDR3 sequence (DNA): TGTGCCTGGCCCGTTGGGGGGCGCGGATCGTCTAACTATGGCTACACCTTC.

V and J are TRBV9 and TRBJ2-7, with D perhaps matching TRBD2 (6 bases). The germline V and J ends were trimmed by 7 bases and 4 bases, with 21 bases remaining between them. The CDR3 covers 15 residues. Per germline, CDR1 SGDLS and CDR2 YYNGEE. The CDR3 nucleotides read TGTGCCAGCGGGGGGAGAGGAGTAGACCCTTACGAGCAGTACTTC. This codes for CASGGRGVDPYEQYF.

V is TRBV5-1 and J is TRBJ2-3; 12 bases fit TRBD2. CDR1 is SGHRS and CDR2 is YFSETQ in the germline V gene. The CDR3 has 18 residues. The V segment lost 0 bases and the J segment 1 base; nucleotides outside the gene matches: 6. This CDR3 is CASSLGTSGMIRTDTQYF. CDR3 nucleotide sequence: TGCGCCAGCAGCTTGGGGACTAGCGGGATGATCCGCACAGATACGCAGTATTTT. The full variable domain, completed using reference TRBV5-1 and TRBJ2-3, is KAGVTQTPRYLIKTRGQQVTLSCSPISGHRSVSWYQQTPGQGLQFLFEYFSETQRNKGNFPGRFSGRQFSNSRSEMNVSTLELGDSALYLCASSLGTSGMIRTDTQYFGPGTRLTVL.

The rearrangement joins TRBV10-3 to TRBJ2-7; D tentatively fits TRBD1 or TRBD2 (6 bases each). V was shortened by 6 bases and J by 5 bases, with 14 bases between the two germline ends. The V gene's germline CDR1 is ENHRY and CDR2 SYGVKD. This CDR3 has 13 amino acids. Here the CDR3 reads CAIRGGPVDEQYF. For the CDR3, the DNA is TGTGCCATCAGGGGGGGCCCGGTAGACGAGCAGTACTTC.

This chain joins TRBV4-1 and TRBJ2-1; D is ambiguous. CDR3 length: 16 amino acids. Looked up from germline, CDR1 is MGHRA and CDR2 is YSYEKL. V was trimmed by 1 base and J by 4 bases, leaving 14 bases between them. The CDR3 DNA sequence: TGCGCCAGCAGCCAAGGACCAACAAGAAGGTACAATGAGCAGTTCTTC. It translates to CASSQGPTRRYNEQFF.

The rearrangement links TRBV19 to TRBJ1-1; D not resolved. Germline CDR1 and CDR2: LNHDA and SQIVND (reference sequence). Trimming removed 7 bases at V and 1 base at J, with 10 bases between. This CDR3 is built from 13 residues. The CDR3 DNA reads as TGTGCCAGTAATTGGCAGAAGAACACTGAAGCTTTCTTT. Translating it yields CASNWQKNTEAFF.